This T cell receptor (beta chain) is from a study of CD8 T cells in ankylosing spondylitis. Points from the study as a whole: Clones linked to the disease showed a CD8+ phenotype. They occurred at relatively low frequencies in peripheral blood. The study identified a TCR beta motif of 7 or 8 highly homologous variants that appeared characteristic of ankylosing spondylitis blood. In ankylosing spondylitis patients, matched synovial fluid reportedly showed significant enrichment of disease-linked clones.

For TCR beta, libraries came from quantitative 5'-RACE with molecular barcodes. MiXCR was run by TCRdb on the 5' RACE reads, yielding one entry per CDR3 protein. The sample consists of around 890,000 distinct CDR3 sequences, over 9.5% of them appearing once. This clonotype was seen a handful of times. As yet, its antigen is unknown. The source of this sequence is a male donor with ankylosing spondylitis. What was sequenced was blood, either unsorted or a sorted T cell fraction (not recorded which).

The CDR3 region is CASSRDFLSTDTQYF. CDR3 in DNA: TGTGCCAGCAGTCGGGACTTCCTGAGCACAGATACGCAGTATTTT. The chain has TRBV6-1 and TRBJ2-3, with a tentative D call TRBD2 (6 bases). V lost 5 bases, J lost 0 bases, and 12 bases lay in between. Germline CDR1 reads MNHNS; CDR2 reads SASEGT. The CDR3 runs to 15 residues.